Shown below are 14 T cell receptor beta chains from a single sample sequenced in a study of shared clonotypes between healthy human individuals. The method was immunoSEQ multiplex PCR; TCRdb's version includes in-frame clones alone and lacks a portion of them. The repertoire consists of roughly 2,000,000 clones, with approximately 94% occurring once and the leading ten covering around 1.2%. The naive CD8 fraction comprised CD45RO-negative cells positively selected for CCR7 and excluded terminally differentiated effector memory CD45RA+ cells. What was sequenced was naive CD8+ T cells sorted from blood. Source of these receptors: a man aged 18 to 30 in good health.

The chain employs TRBV5-4 and TRBJ2-7; a possible D gene is TRBD2 (5 bases). The CDR3 contains 16 residues. V lost 4 bases, J lost 0 bases, and 17 bases lay in between. Germline V CDR1 and CDR2: SGHNT, YYREEE (reference sequence). The DNA of the CDR3 is TGTGCCAGCAGCCCTACGGGGATAAAGAGCTCCTACGAGCAGTACTTC. Translating it yields CASSPTGIKSSYEQYF.

The CDR3 here is CASSLQNSPGEQYF. The CDR3 nucleotides are TGTGCCAGCAGCTTGCAAAACTCACCCGGCGAGCAGTACTTC. The J gene is TRBJ2-7, the V gene TRBV5-6; D is ambiguous. The CDR3 length is 14 residues. V was shortened by 1 base and J by 6 bases, with 14 bases between the two germline ends. Germline loops: CDR1 SGHDT, CDR2 YYEEEE.

The chain joins TRBV10-3 to TRBJ1-1, with D uncertain. V lost 2 bases to trimming and J lost 4 bases, with 8 bases between them. The CDR3 consists of 13 residues. Germline loops: CDR1 ENHRY, CDR2 SYGVKD. CDR3 nucleotides: TGTGCCATCAGTGAGCCGACCGGCACTGAAGCTTTCTTT. This codes for CAISEPTGTEAFF.

Regarding this clone: The sample has other DNA sequences that encode this CDR3 too. The J gene is TRBJ2-3, the V gene TRBV7-3, with 11 bases fitting TRBD2. The CDR3 covers 15 residues. Trimming took 5 bases from V and 0 from J; bases not matched to a gene: 1. Per germline, CDR1 SGHTA and CDR2 FQGTGA. The DNA for the CDR3 is TGTGCCAGCAGCCCTAGCGGGGGGAGCACAGATACGCAGTATTTT. Its translation is CASSPSGGSTDTQYF.

This clone came up once. V is TRBV10-2 and J is TRBJ2-1, with 7 bases identical to TRBD2. The CDR3 is made up of 14 amino acids. Trimming at V came to 7 bases and at J to 0 bases, leaving 3 bases not matched to a gene. Germline lookup yields CDR1 WSHSY and CDR2 SAAADI. The CDR3 DNA follows: TGCGCCAGCACAACTAGCGCCTCCTACAATGAGCAGTTCTTC. Translated, it gives CASTTSASYNEQFF.

This rearrangement joins TRBV7-8 to TRBJ2-1; 8 nucleotides align to TRBD1. There are 14 residues in the CDR3. The germline V gene encodes CDR1 SGHVS and CDR2 FQNEAQ. Trimming at V came to 1 base and at J to 6 bases, leaving 2 bases not matched to a gene. In DNA form, the CDR3 reads TGTGCCAGCAGCTTAGGACAGGGGATCAATGAGCAGTTCTTC. Protein sequence: CASSLGQGINEQFF. The variable domain in full, with the rest retrieved from reference TRBV7-8 and TRBJ2-1, is GAGVSQSPRYKVAKRGQDVALRCDPISGHVSLFWYQQALGQGPEFLTYFQNEAQLDKSGLPSDRFFAERPEGSVSTLKIQRTQQEDSAVYLCASSLGQGINEQFFGPGTRLTVL.

V and J are TRBV11-2 and TRBJ2-7; the match to TRBD1 covers 8 bases. Per germline, CDR1 SGHAT and CDR2 FQNNGV. CDR3 size: 15 residues. The ends lost 3 bases at V and 2 bases at J; junction bases unmatched: 6. CDR3 protein: CASSFGGDRTYEQYF. The CDR3 bases are TGTGCCAGCAGCTTTGGTGGGGACAGGACCTACGAGCAGTACTTC.

A remark on this clone: Other DNA sequences in the same sample also yield this CDR3. V usage is TRBV9 and J usage is TRBJ2-1, with D perhaps matching TRBD1 or TRBD2 (6 bases each). Trimming removed 1 base at V and 10 bases at J, with 9 bases between. This CDR3 has 12 amino acids. The germline gives CDR1 SGDLS, CDR2 YYNGEE. This CDR3 reads CASSVTGGEQFF. Written as DNA, the CDR3 is TGTGCCAGCAGCGTAACCGGGGGCGAGCAGTTCTTC.

The chain combines TRBV5-1 with TRBJ2-2, with D possibly matching TRBD1 (5 bases). The CDR3 is made up of 15 amino acids. Between the trimmed V and J ends, which lost 7 bases and 6 bases, there was a span of 19 bases. Germline-derived CDR1 and CDR2 are SGHRS and YFSETQ. CDR3 region: CASSPTGWDPGELFF. CDR3 bases: TGCGCCAGCTCGCCAACAGGTTGGGATCCCGGGGAGCTGTTTTTT.

The chain combines TRBV6-5 with TRBJ2-7, with unresolved D. The CDR3 contains 14 residues. Germline V lookup: CDR1 MNHEY, CDR2 SVGAGI. V gave up 5 bases and J gave up 3 bases, with 14 bases separating them. As DNA, the CDR3 is TGTGCCAGCAGTCCAAAAGAGTACTACTACGAGCAGTACTTC. It codes for CASSPKEYYYEQYF.

The chain employs TRBV10-1 and TRBJ2-7; D may be TRBD1 or TRBD2 (5 bases each). Deletions cut 6 bases from V and 2 bases from J, with 14 bases between. The CDR3 extends over 14 amino acids. Germline V gene sequence: CDR1 WNHNN, CDR2 SYGVQD (reference sequence). The DNA for the CDR3 is TGCGCCAGCAGCCAAGACAGCGGAACCTACGAGCAGTACTTC. This codes for CASSQDSGTYEQYF.

A remark on this clone: The same CDR3 also results from other DNA sequences found in this sample. This chain joins TRBV25-1 and TRBJ2-5; D may be TRBD2 (6 bases). CDR3 length: 14 amino acids. CDR1 and CDR2 from the germline V gene are MGHDK and SYGVNS. Trimming stripped 1 base from V and 5 bases from J, with 11 bases between. CDR3 DNA: TGTGCCAGCAGTGAATCGGAGGGGCAGGAGACCCAGTACTTC. Its translation: CASSESEGQETQYF.

J is TRBJ1-1 and V is TRBV9, with D maybe TRBD1 (5 bases). Trimming removed 0 bases from V and 11 bases from J, with 11 bases in between. Per germline, CDR1 SGDLS and CDR2 YYNGEE. The CDR3 length is 12 residues. The CDR3, as DNA: TGTGCCAGCAGCGTAGACGGGGCTCGCGCTTTCTTT. Translation gives CASSVDGARAFF.

This clone has just one count. The chain uses TRBV6-5 and TRBJ2-7; D could derive from TRBD1 or TRBD2 (6 bases each). Germline CDR1 is MNHEY and CDR2 is SVGAGI. CDR3 length equals 14 residues. Trimming stripped 6 bases from V and 6 bases from J, with 18 bases between. This chain's CDR3 is CASSEGDSRSEQYF. In nucleotides, the CDR3 is TGTGCCAGCAGCGAGGGGGACTCCCGATCCGAGCAGTACTTC.